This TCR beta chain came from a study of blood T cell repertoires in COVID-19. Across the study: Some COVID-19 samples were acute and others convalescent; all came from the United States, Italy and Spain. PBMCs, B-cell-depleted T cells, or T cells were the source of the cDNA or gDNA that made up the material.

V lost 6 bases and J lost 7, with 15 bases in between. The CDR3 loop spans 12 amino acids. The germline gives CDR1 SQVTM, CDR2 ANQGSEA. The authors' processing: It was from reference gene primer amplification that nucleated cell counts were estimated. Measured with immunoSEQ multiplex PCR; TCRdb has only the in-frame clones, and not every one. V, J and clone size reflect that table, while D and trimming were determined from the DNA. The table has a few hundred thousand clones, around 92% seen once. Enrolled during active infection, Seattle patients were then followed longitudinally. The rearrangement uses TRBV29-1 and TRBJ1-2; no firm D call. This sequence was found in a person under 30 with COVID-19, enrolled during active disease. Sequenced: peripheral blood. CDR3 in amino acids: CSVDVLRFGYTF. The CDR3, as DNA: TGCAGCGTCGATGTCTTGCGCTTTGGCTACACCTTC.